This is a list of T cell receptor beta chains from one sample in a study of cytomegalovirus exposure and HLA in healthy donors. Profiled with immunoSEQ multiplex PCR; TCRdb holds only in-frame clones, not every one. The table shows about 170,000 clones, with 70% to 85% occurring only once. Material: PBMCs. The receptor set was obtained from a woman in her twenties or thirties in good health and CMV-seropositive. Both conserved end residues are part of each CDR3.

v_call | cdr3_length | cdr3_aa
TRBV30 | 11 | CAGRGWETQYF
TRBV5-5 | 15 | CASSLAQGVAEKLFF
TRBV11-1 | 15 | CASRDRGLSEETQYF
TRBV25-1 | 14 | CASRVQGFAGELFF
TRBV27 | 14 | CASSYGTGGTEAFF
TRBV7-2 | 15 | CASSLVGRAQETQYF
TRBV11-2 | 14 | CASSLVGGDTEAFF
TRBV27 | 14 | CASNILGSSYEQYF
TRBV15 | 16 | CATSKASGISTDTQYF
TRBV7-9 | 11 | CASSFRETQYF
TRBV5-1 | 15 | CASSLEGAPEKEQYF
TRBV28 | 17 | CASSFGARQAMNTEAFF
TRBV6-6 | 15 | CASRRTSGSSDTQYF
TRBV5-6 | 14 | CASSREGSGNTIYF
TRBV11-3 | 19 | CASSLGLTSGVIAYGEQFF
TRBV6-1 | 14 | CASSQTGAAGELFF
TRBV4-2 | 17 | CASSPGSGRGNTGELFF
TRBV2 | 17 | CASSEASVGQGKETQYF
TRBV11-2 | 13 | CASSLGGSYGYTF
TRBV30 | 14 | CAWSSGTGSDEQFF
TRBV27 | 15 | CASSPTGSPNEKLFF
TRBV10-1 | 15 | CASSEGGSGRQTQYF
TRBV7-2 | 16 | CASSLDARGAIYEQYF
TRBV5-1 | 16 | CASSLDRTGGYNEQFF
TRBV5-5 | 15 | CASSSEAGPNQPQHF
TRBV10-3 | 16 | CAISGSMDRDTYGYTF
TRBV7-6 | 15 | CASRKDSGTNNEQFF
TRBV10-3 | 14 | CAISESERNQPQHF
TRBV7-3 | 14 | CASSPSGATGELFF
TRBV2 | 15 | CASSSGVATNEKLFF
TRBV2 | 13 | CASHLAAQETQYF
TRBV28 | 14 | CASSLGGGNQPQHF
TRBV5-1 | 17 | CASSWGRWQGESGELFF
TRBV6-6 | 15 | CASSALAGANNEQFF
TRBV5-1 | 16 | CASSLIREGSTDTQYF
TRBV28 | 17 | CATWGVREGLSGNTIYF
TRBV25-1 | 12 | CASSRGIYEQFF
TRBV6-5 | 15 | CASSYGGAGRATQYF
TRBV18 | 13 | CASSKTETGELFF
TRBV12-5 | 18 | CASGTPGLAALPSYEQYF
TRBV7-6 | 15 | CASSLDGTGSDTIYF
TRBV7-2 | 19 | CASSLGGVAVISGANVLTF
TRBV29-1 | 14 | CSVGGDRGSYEQYF
TRBV7-8 | 14 | CATAKGVSNEKLFF
TRBV5-1 | 15 | CASSLGGTEVNEQFF
TRBV9 | 16 | CASSVEGTGEASVLTF
TRBV5-4 | 15 | CASSLGGQGGETQYF
TRBV30 | 12 | CASSGTGRLGIF
TRBV2 | 15 | CASSEFTATNEKLFF
TRBV5-1 | 16 | CASSLAIGSSYNEQFF
TRBV4-1 | 13 | CASSQPGQGARTF
TRBV30 | 15 | CAWSVLAPSYNEQFF
TRBV7-2 | 16 | CASSLAGGYSTGELFF
TRBV11-2 | 13 | CASSRLQGAEAFF
TRBV28 | 15 | CATRRGGFGDQPQHF
TRBV5-1 | 18 | CASSSDFSDVAVTDTQYF